One and the same sample provided the 17 T cell receptor beta chains below, sequenced in a study of metastatic and nonmetastatic thyroid tumors. MiXCR re-clonotyped the PCR reads for TCRdb. Of around 12,000 clones in the sample, 30% to 35% are singletons; the top ten hold 10% to 15%. Not a single patient had been given any form of treatment at any point before undergoing thyroid surgery. Sample: tumor tissue. Receptor source: a female donor with papillary thyroid cancer or a benign thyroid nodule (not recorded which). Some clones in this sample may be carry-over from other donors' samples.

This sequence joins TRBV19 and TRBJ1-1; D is ambiguous. Germline assignment: CDR1 LNHDA and CDR2 SQIVND (reference sequence). This CDR3 has 13 amino acids. The CDR3 reads CAGTGSMNTEAFF. The CDR3 coding sequence is TGTGCAGGTACGGGATCCATGAACACTGAAGCTTTCTTT.

This clone is deemed medium-sized (0.01 to 0.1%). This chain joins TRBV6-2 or TRBV6-3 and TRBJ1-6; D gene uncertain. Germline V gives CDR1 MNHEY, CDR2 SVGEGT. V lost 0 bases and J lost 10, with 10 bases in between. The CDR3 extends over 14 amino acids. CDR3 coding DNA: TGTGCCAGCAGTTACTCGGGGAGGCGATCACCCCTCCACTTT. It translates to CASSYSGRRSPLHF.

This clone is labeled medium-sized (0.01 to 0.1%). The rearrangement joins TRBV10-1 to TRBJ2-2, with 7 bases that match TRBD2. Germline V lookup: CDR1 WNHNN, CDR2 SYGVQD (reference sequence). The CDR3 loop spans 17 amino acids. V trimming: 0 bases; J trimming: 4 bases; junction bases outside the gene matches: 8. In DNA form, the CDR3 reads TGCGCCAGCAGTGAGTCTACCGGGACTACTTGCACCGGGGAGCTGTTTTTT. Protein sequence: CASSESTGTTCTGELFF.

In its sample, this clone ranks as medium-sized. The rearrangement joins TRBV5-4 to TRBJ2-2; 7 nucleotides align to TRBD1. The CDR3 spans 14 residues. Losses at the gene ends were 4 bases for V and 2 bases for J; bases not matched to a gene: 2. Germline V lookup: CDR1 SGHNT, CDR2 YYREEE (reference sequence). CDR3 region: CASSRDRNTGELFF. CDR3 bases: TGTGCCAGCAGCCGGGACAGAAACACCGGGGAGCTGTTTTTT.

Many counts were recorded for this clone. The CDR3 protein is CASGPGQGAGTQYF. DNA for the CDR3: TGTGCCAGTGGGCCGGGACAGGGGGCGGGGACGCAGTATTTT. The chain carries TRBV19 and TRBJ2-3; 12 bases agree with TRBD1. The CDR3 loop spans 14 amino acids. Germline CDR1 is LNHDA and CDR2 is SQIVND (reference sequence). V gave up 8 bases and J gave up 9 bases; unmatched junction bases: 9.

This clone has more than one count but fewer than ten. The chain links TRBV28 to TRBJ1-2; D gene uncertain. The CDR3 is 12 amino acids. Germline CDR1 and CDR2: MDHEN and SYDVKM. Trimming stripped 10 bases from V and 5 bases from J, with 14 bases between. DNA of the CDR3: TGTGCCATTCCCGGAGGCATTTATGGCTACACCTTC. Its translation is CAIPGGIYGYTF.

This clone qualifies as medium-sized. The chain joins TRBV12-3 or TRBV12-4 to TRBJ2-7; 10 positions match TRBD1. Trimming cost V 8 bases and J 5 bases; bases outside gene matches: 15. The CDR3 totals 16 residues. The chain's CDR3 is CASLLLGGQGRDEQYF. The CDR3 DNA sequence: TGTGCCAGCCTACTACTCGGGGGACAGGGGAGGGACGAGCAGTACTTC.

V is TRBV5-1 and J is TRBJ2-7; 11 bases align to TRBD2. V lost 0 bases and J lost 1; bases outside the gene matches: 9. This CDR3 comprises 18 residues. In germline, CDR1 is SGHRS, CDR2 YFSETQ. CDR3 coding DNA: TGCGCCAGCAGCTTGGATATTAGCGGGAGGGCTTGGTCCTACGAGCAGTACTTC. Translated: CASSLDISGRAWSYEQYF.

The gene calls are TRBV11-1 and TRBJ1-1; 7 positions match TRBD1. Germline V CDR1 and CDR2: SGHAT, FQDESV (reference sequence). V lost 1 base, J lost 11 bases, and 1 base stayed unmatched. The length of the CDR3 is 11 residues. CDR3 coding DNA: TGTGCCAGCAGCTTAGACAGGGGCGCTTTCTTT. Translation: CASSLDRGAFF.

The chain employs TRBV30 and TRBJ2-3; TRBD2 aligns across 15 bases. The V and J ends lost 1 base and 4 bases, in that order; junction bases with no gene match: 9. The CDR3 consists of 18 residues. Germline CDR1 and CDR2: GTSNPN and SVGIG (reference sequence). In nucleotides, the CDR3 is TGTGCCTGGAGTGGAGGGACTAGCGGGGGGATCAGCTCAGATACGCAGTATTTT. Translated, it gives CAWSGGTSGGISSDTQYF.

This CDR3 reads CALKGTARNYGYTF. In DNA form, the CDR3 reads TGTGCTCTCAAAGGGACAGCCCGTAACTATGGCTACACCTTC. This sequence joins TRBV12-5 and TRBJ1-2, with TRBD1 matching over 7 bases. V trimming: 11 bases; J trimming: 1 base; junction bases outside the gene matches: 10. CDR3 size: 14 residues. Germline CDR1 LGHNT, CDR2 FRNRAP.

Judged by abundance, this clone is large (0.1 to 1%). This chain links TRBV7-2 with TRBJ1-1; possible D gene TRBD1, 6 bases. CDR1 is SGHTA and CDR2 is FQGNSA in the germline V gene. The germline V and J ends were trimmed by 1 base and 6 bases, with 6 bases remaining between them. The CDR3 loop spans 12 amino acids. The CDR3 nucleotides are TGTGCCAGCAGCTTAGGGGGGCCTGAAGCTTTCTTT. This encodes CASSLGGPEAFF.

V usage is TRBV6-1 and J usage is TRBJ2-7; D perhaps matches TRBD1 (5 bases). The CDR3 totals 14 residues. The V gene lost 3 bases and the J gene lost 3 bases, with 12 bases spanning the gap. CDR1 MNHNS and CDR2 SASEGT come from the germline V gene. The DNA of the CDR3 is TGTGCCAGCAGTGACAGGGCTTGGATCTACGAGCAGTACTTC. Protein product: CASSDRAWIYEQYF.

The chain joins TRBV30 to TRBJ1-6, with D unclear. The V end was cut by 1 base, the J end by 8 bases, with 9 bases between. CDR1 and CDR2 (germline): GTSNPN, SVGIG (reference sequence). The length of the CDR3 is 13 residues. The CDR3, as DNA: TGTGCCTGGAGTGACAACTCCTATTCACCCCTCCACTTT. This codes for CAWSDNSYSPLHF. The variable domain in full, with the rest retrieved from reference TRBV30 and TRBJ1-6, is SQTIHQWPATLVQPVGSPLSLECTVEGTSNPNLYWYRQAAGRGLQLLFYSVGIGQISSEVPQNLSASRPQDRQFILSSKKLLLSDSGFYLCAWSDNSYSPLHFGNGTRLTVT.

The CDR3 DNA reads TGTGCCAGCAGTTACTCTCGACAGGGCCCCTACGAGCAGTACGTC. Amino acid sequence: CASSYSRQGPYEQYV. This sequence joins TRBV6-5 and TRBJ2-7; 7 nucleotides agree with TRBD1. This CDR3 contains 15 residues. V shed 0 bases, J shed 2 bases, and the junction held 4 bases outside the gene matches. Germline CDR1 is MNHEY and CDR2 is SVGAGI.

The rearrangement joins TRBV20-1 to TRBJ2-1; TRBD2 aligns across 8 bases. The V segment lost 6 bases and the J segment 6 bases; nucleotides outside the gene matches: 13. The germline V gene encodes CDR1 DFQATT and CDR2 SNEGSKA (reference sequence). The CDR3 has 15 amino acids. CDR3 amino acids: CSAHQLAGLSNEQFF. The DNA for the CDR3 is TGCAGTGCCCACCAATTAGCGGGATTAAGCAATGAGCAGTTCTTC.

As to this clone: A junction boundary mismatches the germline segment, possibly from a read error. The chain employs TRBV5-4 and TRBJ2-3, with TRBD2 as a possible D gene (5 bases). The CDR3 totals 16 residues. CDR1 and CDR2 (germline): SGHNT, YYREEE (reference sequence). The CDR3 bases are TGTGCCAGCAGCTTGGTCCTAGCTGGAGTGGCAGATACTCAGTATTTT. Translating it yields CASSLVLAGVADTQYF.